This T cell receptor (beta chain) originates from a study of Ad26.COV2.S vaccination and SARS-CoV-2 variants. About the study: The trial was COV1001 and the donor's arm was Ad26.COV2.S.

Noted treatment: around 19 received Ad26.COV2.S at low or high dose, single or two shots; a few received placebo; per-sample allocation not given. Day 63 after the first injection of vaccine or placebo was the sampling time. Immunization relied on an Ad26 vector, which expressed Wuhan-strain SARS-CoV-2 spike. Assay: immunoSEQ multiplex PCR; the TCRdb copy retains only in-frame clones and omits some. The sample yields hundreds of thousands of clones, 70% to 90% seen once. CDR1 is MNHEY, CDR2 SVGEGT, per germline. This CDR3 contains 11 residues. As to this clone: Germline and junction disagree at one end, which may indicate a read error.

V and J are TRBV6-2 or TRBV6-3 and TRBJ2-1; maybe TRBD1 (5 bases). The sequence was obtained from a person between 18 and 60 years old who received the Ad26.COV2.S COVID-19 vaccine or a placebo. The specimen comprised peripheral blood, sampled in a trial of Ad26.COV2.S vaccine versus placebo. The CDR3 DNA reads TGTGCCAGCAGTTCATTGGGGCGACGGGTCTTC. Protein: CASSSLGRRVF.